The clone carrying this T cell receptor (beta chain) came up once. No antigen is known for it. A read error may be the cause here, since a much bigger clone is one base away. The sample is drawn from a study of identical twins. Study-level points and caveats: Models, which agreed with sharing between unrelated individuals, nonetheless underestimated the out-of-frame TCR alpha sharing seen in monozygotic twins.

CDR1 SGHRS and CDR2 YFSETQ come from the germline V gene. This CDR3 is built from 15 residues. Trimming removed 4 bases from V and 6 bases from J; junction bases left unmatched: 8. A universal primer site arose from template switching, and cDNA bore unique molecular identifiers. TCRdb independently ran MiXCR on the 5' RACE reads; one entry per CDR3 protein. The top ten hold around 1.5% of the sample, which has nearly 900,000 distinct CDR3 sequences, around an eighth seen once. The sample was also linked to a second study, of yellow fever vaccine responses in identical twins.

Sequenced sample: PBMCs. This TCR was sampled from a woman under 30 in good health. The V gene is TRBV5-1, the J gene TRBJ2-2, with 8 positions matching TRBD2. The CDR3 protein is CASSETSVSAGELFF. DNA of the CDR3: TGCGCCAGCAGCGAGACTAGCGTGAGCGCCGGGGAGCTGTTTTTT.